This is a list of T cell receptor beta chains from one sample in a study of T cell responses to AZD1222 COVID-19 vaccine. Clones were read by immunoSEQ multiplex PCR, and TCRdb kept only the in-frame ones, dropping some. The sample shows some 150,000 clones, around 88% of them seen only once. The sequenced sample was peripheral blood, obtained on day 0 of AZD1222 vaccination. The receptors stem from an adult in good health. Both conserved end residues are part of each CDR3. The D gene is left open where the match is weak. Clone sizes are given selectively: once, few, many, or a class where the clone is expanded.

length	V	J	size	D	CDR3	DNA
15	TRBV27	TRBJ2-1	NA	TRBD2	CASSFGTSGTNEQFF	TGTGCCAGCAGTTTCGGGACTAGCGGGACCAATGAGCAGTTCTTC
16	TRBV9	TRBJ2-7	NA	NA	CASSPHLDLGTYEQYF	TGTGCCAGCAGCCCTCATCTCGACCTGGGGACCTACGAGCAGTACTTC
10	TRBV7-8	TRBJ2-1	NA	NA	CASSFNEQFF	TGTGCCAGCAGCTTTAATGAGCAGTTCTTC
19	TRBV21-1	TRBJ2-2	once	NA	CASSKARRGRAFYTGELFF	TGTGCCAGCAGCAAAGCAAGACGTGGCAGGGCTTTTTATACCGGGGAGCTGTTTTTT
18	TRBV11-2	TRBJ1-3	NA	TRBD1	CASSFTIRTGGSGNTIYF	TGTGCCAGCAGCTTCACAATCCGAACAGGGGGCTCTGGAAACACCATATATTTT
15	TRBV19	TRBJ1-2	NA	TRBD1	CASSRRDRGKHGYTF	TGTGCCAGTAGTCGCCGGGACAGGGGAAAGCACGGCTACACCTTC
17	TRBV14	TRBJ2-1	NA	NA	CASSQDLGVVSYNEQFF	TGTGCCAGCAGCCAAGATCTGGGGGTCGTCTCCTACAATGAGCAGTTCTTC
13	TRBV12-3/TRBV12-4	TRBJ2-1	NA	NA	CASSPRGAGRQFF	TGTGCCAGCAGTCCTCGAGGGGCTGGACGGCAGTTCTTC
14	TRBV18	TRBJ2-7	NA	TRBD2	CASSELAGGDEQYF	TGTGCCAGCTCGGAACTAGCGGGCGGTGACGAGCAGTACTTC
14	TRBV20-1	TRBJ1-4	NA	NA	CSASSAQRREKLFF	TGCAGTGCTAGTTCGGCTCAAAGGAGGGAAAAACTGTTTTTT
15	TRBV4-3	TRBJ1-2	once	NA	CASSQEGRLNYGYTF	TGCGCCAGCAGCCAAGAAGGCAGGCTAAACTATGGCTACACCTTC
16	TRBV5-4	TRBJ2-1	NA	NA	CASSLQGRLGMDEQFF	TGTGCCAGCAGCCTCCAGGGGAGGTTAGGGATGGATGAGCAGTTCTTC
13	TRBV5-6	TRBJ1-2	NA	NA	CASMLTTLSSYTF	TGTGCCAGCATGCTGACAACCCTATCCAGCTACACCTTC
13	TRBV5-6	TRBJ1-2	NA	NA	CASARGANYGYTF	TGTGCCAGCGCTCGGGGGGCGAACTATGGCTACACCTTC
14	TRBV5-4	TRBJ1-5	NA	TRBD1	CASSQGQGNQPQHF	TGTGCCAGCAGCCAGGGACAGGGGAATCAGCCCCAGCATTTT
18	TRBV30	TRBJ1-6	NA	TRBD1	CAWSAGTGRRSYNSPLHF	TGTGCCTGGAGCGCCGGGACAGGGAGAAGGTCCTATAATTCACCCCTCCACTTT
16	TRBV30	TRBJ1-1	once	NA	CAWSVAPGEGNTEAFF	TGTGCCTGGAGTGTAGCTCCGGGGGAAGGGAACACTGAAGCTTTCTTT
14	TRBV9	TRBJ1-1	NA	NA	CASSLGSGNTEAFF	TGTGCCAGCAGTCTAGGGAGTGGGAACACTGAAGCTTTCTTT
12	TRBV9	TRBJ2-1	NA	TRBD2	CASSVISGTQFF	TGTGCCAGCAGCGTGATTAGCGGGACGCAGTTCTTC